This T cell receptor (beta chain) was found in a study of a mutant IDH1 vaccine in newly diagnosed glioma. Study-wide context: First vaccine doses came 4-6 weeks after radiotherapy alone, or with temozolomide cycles. At week 47 came visit V13, while visit V12 had come at week 35. Treatment recipients were about 60% male and around 38% female, and their mean age was around 40 years.

About this clone: What it recognizes is unknown.

The CDR3 consists of 15 residues. Germline CDR1 is MNHEY and CDR2 is SMNVEV (reference sequence). The ends lost 6 bases at V and 2 bases at J; junction bases unmatched: 8. Indicated time point: week 35, safety follow-up. With topical imiquimod, each dose of the vaccine consisted of 300 ug of mutant IDH1 20-mer peptide. Newly diagnosed WHO grade 3 or 4 IDH1-mutant, ATRX-lost astrocytomas were identified in the donors. Some clones are missing from TCRdb's copy, which holds only in-frame ones; the method was immunoSEQ multiplex PCR. This table has approximately 45,000 clones, 85% to 95% appearing once. This receptor was obtained from a middle-aged man with glioma. The specimen comprised PBMCs, sampled from a glioma patient whose treatment included an IDH1 peptide vaccine. The rearrangement joins TRBV27 to TRBJ2-3, with 7 positions matching TRBD1. CDR3 bases: TGTGCCAGCAGCCGCCGGGACAGTTTCACAGATACGCAGTATTTT. It is translated as CASSRRDSFTDTQYF.